A single sample gave rise to the 16 T cell receptor beta chains below, sequenced in a study of control samples from healthy donors and cancer patients. Some clones are missing from TCRdb's copy, which holds only in-frame ones; the method was immunoSEQ multiplex PCR. The sample has 150,000 to 200,000 clones, roughly 89% seen once. The sample taken for sequencing was blood. Source of these receptors: a woman in her 30s in good health.

J is TRBJ1-6 and V is TRBV6-5; the match to TRBD1 covers 9 bases. Unmatched junction bases numbered 2, after V lost 4 bases and J lost 4 bases. CDR3 length equals 15 residues. Germline CDR1 is MNHEY and CDR2 is SVGAGI. The CDR3 DNA reads as TGTGCCAGCAGTTCCGACAGGGGGTATAATTCACCCCTCCACTTT. Amino acids: CASSSDRGYNSPLHF.

The chain uses TRBV7-6 and TRBJ2-1; 7 bases are a match to TRBD1. V was pared by 5 bases and J by 4 bases, with 8 bases of the junction left unmatched. This CDR3 has 15 residues. Germline values: CDR1 SGHVS, CDR2 FNYEAQ. In DNA, the CDR3 is TGTGCCAGCAGCGGACGACAGGGCCATTACAATGAGCAGTTCTTC. Translated, it gives CASSGRQGHYNEQFF.

The V gene is TRBV11-2, the J gene TRBJ2-7; 7 bases fit TRBD2. The CDR3 totals 14 residues. CDR1 and CDR2 (germline): SGHAT, FQNNGV. The trim removed 1 base at V and 3 bases at J, leaving 3 bases unmatched. The CDR3 loop reads CASSLVQRDYEQYF. The CDR3 nucleotides are TGTGCCAGCAGCTTAGTCCAGCGGGACTACGAGCAGTACTTC.

The chain couples TRBV5-1 to TRBJ1-4; possibly TRBD1 for D (5 bases). CDR1 and CDR2 from the germline V gene are SGHRS and YFSETQ. The germline V and J ends were trimmed by 1 base and 0 bases, with 10 bases remaining between them. The CDR3 sequence is 16 residues long. The CDR3 DNA follows: TGCGCCAGCAGCTTGCGACAGCCCGCAACTAATGAAAAACTGTTTTTT. As protein: CASSLRQPATNEKLFF.

This rearrangement joins TRBV9 to TRBJ2-7; 8 bases map to TRBD2. V lost 4 bases, J lost 4 bases, and 10 bases stayed unmatched. This CDR3 region has 15 residues. Germline loops: CDR1 SGDLS, CDR2 YYNGEE. CDR3: CASSPGSGNHYEQYF. CDR3 nucleotide sequence: TGTGCCAGCAGCCCGGGTAGCGGGAACCATTACGAGCAGTACTTC.

This clone was counted a single time. The gene calls are TRBV7-9 and TRBJ1-2; 7 bases line up with TRBD1. Germline lookup yields CDR1 SEHNR and CDR2 FQNEAQ (reference sequence). The CDR3 has 13 residues. V was pared by 5 bases and J by 2 bases, with 2 bases of the junction left unmatched. CDR3: CASSVDRNYGYTF. In DNA, the CDR3 is TGTGCCAGCAGCGTGGACAGGAACTATGGCTACACCTTC.

The rearrangement uses TRBV6-4 and TRBJ2-1; TRBD2 matches 10 bases. Germline CDR1 and CDR2: MRHNA and SNTAGT. The CDR3 sequence is 16 residues long. Unmatched junction bases numbered 6, after V lost 2 bases and J lost 5 bases. CDR3 in amino acids: CASSDALAGEHNEQFF. The CDR3, as DNA: TGTGCCAGCAGTGACGCCCTAGCGGGGGAACACAATGAGCAGTTCTTC.

The V gene is TRBV20-1, the J gene TRBJ1-5, with unresolved D. CDR3 length equals 13 residues. From germline, CDR1 is DFQATT and CDR2 SNEGSKA (reference sequence). The V gene lost 6 bases and the J gene lost 5 bases, with 14 bases spanning the gap. Here the CDR3 reads CSASRAVDQPQHF. The CDR3 nucleotides are TGCAGTGCGAGTCGGGCAGTCGATCAGCCCCAGCATTTT.

This clone was recorded a few times. This chain links TRBV6-1 with TRBJ2-7; weak D call: TRBD2 (6 bases). Germline V gene sequence: CDR1 MNHNS, CDR2 SASEGT. This CDR3 comprises 13 residues. Trimming shortened V by 3 bases and J by 5 bases, and 11 bases separated the two germline ends. CDR3 sequence (DNA): TGTGCCAGCAGTGACAGGGAGGTCCACGAGCAGTACTTC. Translating gives CASSDREVHEQYF.

The chain carries TRBV11-3 and TRBJ2-1, with 13 bases that match TRBD2. Germline lookup yields CDR1 SGHNT and CDR2 YENEEA. Trimming cost V 4 bases and J 8 bases; bases outside gene matches: 8. The CDR3 spans 16 residues. The CDR3 coding sequence is TGTGCCAGCAGCTCCTCACTAGCGGGAGGGTGGGATGAGCAGTTCTTC. It translates to CASSSSLAGGWDEQFF.

Only one count was recorded for this clone. The V call is TRBV25-1, the J call TRBJ1-1; possible D gene TRBD1, 5 bases. V was clipped by 1 base and J by 8 bases, with 11 bases between them. The CDR3 consists of 13 residues. Germline CDR1 reads MGHDK; CDR2 reads SYGVNS. The CDR3 DNA is TGTGCCAGCAGTGAATTCCGGAGGGACGAAGCTTTCTTT. Its protein is CASSEFRRDEAFF.

The sample holds a few counts of this clone. V usage is TRBV2 and J usage is TRBJ2-3; TRBD1 agrees at 8 bases. The CDR3 loop spans 15 amino acids. Trimming removed 3 bases from V and 1 base from J; junction bases left unmatched: 3. The germline gives CDR1 SNHLY, CDR2 FYNNEI. CDR3 in amino acids: CASSDAGGGTDTQYF. The CDR3 DNA reads TGTGCCAGCAGTGATGCAGGGGGCGGCACAGATACGCAGTATTTT.

The chain uses TRBV6-5 and TRBJ1-2; D remains unclear. The CDR3 runs 14 residues. V lost 0 bases to trimming and J lost 2 bases, with 7 bases between them. Germline V gene lookup returns CDR1 MNHEY and CDR2 SVGAGI. The CDR3 DNA reads as TGTGCCAGCAGTTACTCGAAAGGGAACTATGGCTACACCTTC. This translates into CASSYSKGNYGYTF.

The rearrangement joins TRBV12-3 or TRBV12-4 to TRBJ1-1; 10 bases are a match to TRBD1. The CDR3 extends over 12 amino acids. J was trimmed by 10 bases and V by 6 bases; bases with no gene match: 5. The CDR3 here is CASSRTGGGAFF. The CDR3 DNA sequence: TGTGCCAGCAGCAGGACAGGGGGGGGAGCTTTCTTT.

The CDR3 DNA follows: TGTGCCAGCAGCCAAAGGCCAGGGGGGGCAGATACGCAGTATTTT. Translated, it gives CASSQRPGGADTQYF. This chain connects TRBV3-1 (or the pseudogene TRBV3-2) to TRBJ2-3; the D call may be TRBD1 or TRBD2 (7 bases each). The germline V and J ends were trimmed by 2 bases and 4 bases, with 13 bases remaining between them. In germline, CDR1 is LGHDT, CDR2 YNNKEL (reference sequence). CDR3 length: 15 residues.

V is TRBV29-1 and J is TRBJ2-3; D gene unclear. Deletions cut 6 bases from V and 4 bases from J, with 8 bases between. The CDR3 runs 11 residues. Germline-derived CDR1 and CDR2 are SQVTM and ANQGSEA. CDR3 protein: CSVGRSDTQYF. As DNA, the CDR3 is TGCAGCGTGGGCCGGTCAGATACGCAGTATTTT.